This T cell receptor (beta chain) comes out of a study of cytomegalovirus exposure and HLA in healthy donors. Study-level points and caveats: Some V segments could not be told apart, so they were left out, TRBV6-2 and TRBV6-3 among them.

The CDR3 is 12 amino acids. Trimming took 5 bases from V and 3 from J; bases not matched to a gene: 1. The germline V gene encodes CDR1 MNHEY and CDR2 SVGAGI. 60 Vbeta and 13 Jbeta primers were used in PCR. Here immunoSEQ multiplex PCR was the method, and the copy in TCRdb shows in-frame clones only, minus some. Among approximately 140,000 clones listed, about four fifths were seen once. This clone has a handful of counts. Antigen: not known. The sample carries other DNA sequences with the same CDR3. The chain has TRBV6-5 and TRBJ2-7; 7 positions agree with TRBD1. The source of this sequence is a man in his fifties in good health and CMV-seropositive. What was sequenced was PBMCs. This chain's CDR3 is CASSRDSYEQYF. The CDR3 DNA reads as TGTGCCAGCAGTCGGGACAGCTACGAGCAGTACTTC.